This paragraph reports one TCR beta chain. Its antigen is undetermined. Libraries of TCR beta came from quantitative 5'-RACE with molecular barcodes. TCRdb redid the calling of the 5' RACE reads with MiXCR, one entry per CDR3 protein. Of 350,000 to 550,000 distinct CDR3 sequences in the sample, 20% to 30% are singletons; the top ten hold roughly 0.9%. With 0 bases removed from V and 1 base from J, the gap between germline ends came to 6 bases. The CDR3 contains 15 residues. CDR1 LGHNA and CDR2 YNFKEQ come from the germline V gene. The data are from a study of CD8 T cells in ankylosing spondylitis. Study-level points and caveats: About 8 highly homologous variants made up a TCR beta motif, and this motif appeared characteristic of ankylosing spondylitis blood. Earlier reports found some motif variants in synovial fluid and blood in reactive arthritis.

V gene TRBV4-2 combines with J gene TRBJ2-2, with unresolved D. This clonotype originated in a male donor with ankylosing spondylitis. Sequencing was done on a sample of blood, either unsorted or a sorted T cell fraction (not recorded which). This chain's CDR3 is CASSQESQNTGELFF. The DNA of the CDR3 is TGTGCCAGCAGCCAAGAATCCCAGAACACCGGGGAGCTGTTTTTT.